Below are 6 T cell receptor beta chains sequenced from a single sample in a study of blood T cell repertoires in COVID-19. This table comes from immunoSEQ multiplex PCR, and its TCRdb copy is limited to in-frame clones, with some not included. Found here are around 190,000 clones, more than 70% of them singletons; the top ten hold roughly a sixth. The sequenced sample was peripheral blood. These receptors all come from a man aged 45-65 years with COVID-19, enrolled during active disease.

The rearrangement joins TRBV7-8 to TRBJ1-1; 10 positions agree with TRBD1. This CDR3 has 17 amino acids. The junction had 16 bases not matched to a gene; V was cut back by 7 bases and J by 5 bases. Per germline, CDR1 SGHVS and CDR2 FQNEAQ. Written as DNA, the CDR3 is TGTGCCAGCACCCCCAGTGCGTCCGGGACAGGGGTAACTGAAGCTTTCTTT. This gives the protein CASTPSASGTGVTEAFF.

The chain is built from TRBV7-2 and TRBJ2-1; 10 bases fit TRBD1. This CDR3 contains 15 residues. Per germline, CDR1 SGHTA and CDR2 FQGNSA. Trimming at V came to 5 bases and at J to 3 bases, leaving 4 bases not matched to a gene. The CDR3 protein is CASSRDRGIYNEQFF. The CDR3 DNA follows: TGTGCCAGCAGCCGGGACAGGGGAATCTACAATGAGCAGTTCTTC.

The chain couples TRBV25-1 to TRBJ2-3; D is perhaps TRBD2 (6 bases). This CDR3 has 16 residues. Trimming removed 1 base from V and 0 bases from J, with 11 bases in between. Germline V CDR1 and CDR2: MGHDK, SYGVNS. The CDR3 nucleotides read TGTGCCAGCAGTGAATCGGCAGGGAGGAGCACAGATACGCAGTATTTT. Residues: CASSESAGRSTDTQYF.

CDR3 in DNA: TGTGCCAGCAGTTCGACAGGCCCTAATTCACCCCTCCACTTT. Its protein is CASSSTGPNSPLHF. V is TRBV6-5 and J is TRBJ1-6; a possible D gene is TRBD1 (6 bases). The CDR3 extends over 14 amino acids. V lost 4 bases and J 6 bases, leaving 10 bases between the germline ends. Germline CDR1 is MNHEY and CDR2 is SVGAGI.

V gene TRBV2 combines with J gene TRBJ2-3; 9 positions agree with TRBD1. V trimming: 6 bases; J trimming: 6 bases; junction bases outside the gene matches: 7. Germline values: CDR1 SNHLY, CDR2 FYNNEI. The CDR3 extends over 14 amino acids. In nucleotides, the CDR3 is TGTGCCAGCAGAACCGGGACAGGGACCGATACGCAGTATTTT. Its translation: CASRTGTGTDTQYF.

The chain links TRBV19 to TRBJ1-3, with 12 positions matching TRBD1. Germline V gene data show CDR1 as LNHDA and CDR2 as SQIVND (reference sequence). The CDR3 is 19 amino acids. After removal of 4 bases from V and 0 bases from J, the junction contained 10 bases not matched to a gene. CDR3 loop: CASSTEPGQGAYSGNTIYF. In nucleotides, the CDR3 is TGTGCCAGTAGTACTGAACCGGGACAGGGGGCCTACTCTGGAAACACCATATATTTT.